The 2 T cell receptor beta chains given below trace back to one sample, sequenced in a study of T cells in Graves' hyperthyroidism and ophthalmopathy. RNA transcripts served as the template for amplifying TCR beta CDR3 regions. First-round RT-PCR targeting the TCR CDR3 was performed with the HTBI primer set. Using its own MiXCR run on the multiplex PCR reads, TCRdb lists one record per CDR3 protein. The top ten clones hold approximately 6.4% of a sample with some 570,000 distinct CDR3 sequences, approximately 14% of them seen once. The sample taken for sequencing was blood. The receptor source for this set is a woman between 18 and 30 years old with Graves' ophthalmopathy.

The chain links TRBV30 to TRBJ1-2; 11 nucleotides line up with TRBD1. Germline CDR1 GTSNPN, CDR2 SVGIG (reference sequence). With V trimmed by 8 bases and J by 3 bases, 5 bases remained unmatched. CDR3 size: 13 residues. In nucleotides, the CDR3 is TGTGCCGCCGGGACAGGGGGACACTATGGCTACACCTTC. It is translated as CAAGTGGHYGYTF.

This clonotype has just a few counts. This sequence may be a read error, since a much larger clone differs from it by one base. This chain joins TRBV28 and TRBJ2-1, with D uncertain. This CDR3 comprises 11 residues. From germline, CDR1 is MDHEN and CDR2 SYDVKM. The V end was cut by 5 bases, the J end by 10 bases, with 9 bases between. DNA for the CDR3: TGTGCCAGCAGTGGTAGGAGAGAGCAGTTCTTC. This translates into CASSGRREQFF.